The 19 T cell receptor beta chains given below trace back to one sample, sequenced in a study of blood T cells in healthy people across ages (dated by TCRdb to the mid-2010s). The method was 5' RACE. TCRdb shows the sequencer as Illumina HiSeq 2500. A second roughly 6 to 12 cycle PCR used a sample-barcoded 5' primer and a J-beta primer mix. The raw public data were reprocessed by TCRdb itself: fastp quality trimming at Q25, MiXCR clonotype calling, in-frame beta chains only. Rows are unified per CDR3 protein, each entry keeping the most common DNA and genes. Counted in this sample were around 800,000 distinct CDR3 sequences; around 45% of them appeared once. The biggest ten clones account for 15% to 25% of the sample. Sequencing was carried out using blood. All receptors derive from a man aged 55 to 70 in good health.

This clonotype has more than one count but fewer than ten. The chain links TRBV4-3 to TRBJ2-1; D ambiguous. Germline assignment: CDR1 LGHNA and CDR2 YSLEER. The CDR3 runs to 16 residues. Trimming pared 1 base from V and 2 bases from J, leaving 12 bases between. CDR3 amino acids: CASSQGVGRTYNEQFF. The CDR3 bases are TGCGCCAGCAGCCAAGGCGTTGGGCGGACCTACAATGAGCAGTTCTTC.

This clonotype was observed a few times. The rearrangement links TRBV28 to TRBJ2-3, with unresolved D. The germline CDR1 and CDR2 sequences are MDHEN and SYDVKM. Trimming shortened V by 8 bases and J by 2 bases, and 11 bases separated the two germline ends. This CDR3 has 13 residues. CDR3 sequence: CASDGGYTDTQYF. CDR3 DNA: TGTGCCAGCGATGGTGGGTACACAGATACGCAGTATTTT.

In its sample, this clonotype was seen a few times. This chain uses TRBV12-3 or TRBV12-4 with TRBJ2-7; D perhaps matches TRBD2 (5 bases). CDR3 size: 14 residues. The ends were cut back, 2 bases at V and 0 bases at J, with 8 bases in the middle. CDR3 nucleotides: TGTGCCAGCAGTTTAAGGGAGAACTCCTACGAGCAGTACTTC. Translation: CASSLRENSYEQYF.

This clonotype was counted many times. The gene calls are TRBV7-9 and TRBJ2-1; TRBD1 matches 8 bases. The J segment lost 8 bases and the V segment lost 3 bases, leaving 6 bases of the junction unmatched. There are 14 residues in the CDR3. Germline loops: CDR1 SEHNR, CDR2 FQNEAQ (reference sequence). The CDR3 sequence is CASSFQGAMDEQFF. The DNA of the CDR3 is TGTGCCAGCAGCTTCCAGGGGGCAATGGATGAGCAGTTCTTC.

This clonotype was observed a handful of times. The chain links TRBV5-1 to TRBJ2-1; D possibly uses TRBD1 or TRBD2 (5 bases each). The germline V and J ends were trimmed by 0 bases and 5 bases, with 15 bases remaining between them. The germline V gene has CDR1 SGHRS and CDR2 YFSETQ. The CDR3 has 16 amino acids. The DNA for the CDR3 is TGCGCCAGCAGCTTGGGCCGGGACCTGATCGACAATGAGCAGTTCTTC. This encodes CASSLGRDLIDNEQFF.

This clonotype was detected a few times. This sequence joins TRBV7-9 and TRBJ2-3, with D perhaps assigned TRBD1 or TRBD2 (6 bases each). CDR3 size: 12 residues. Germline CDR1 reads SEHNR; CDR2 reads FQNEAQ (reference sequence). The germline V and J ends were trimmed by 8 bases and 2 bases, with 8 bases remaining between them. CDR3 DNA: TGTGCCAGCGGGGGGCCCACAGATACGCAGTATTTT. Protein: CASGGPTDTQYF.

The gene calls are TRBV15 and TRBJ1-2; D not certain. CDR1 is LNHNV, CDR2 YYDKDF, per germline (reference sequence). V was shortened by 3 bases and J by 2 bases, with 4 bases between the two germline ends. The CDR3 covers 12 residues. The CDR3 region is CATSRENYGYTF. Written as DNA, the CDR3 is TGTGCCACCAGCAGGGAAAACTATGGCTACACCTTC.

The chain recombines TRBV20-1 with TRBJ2-1; the D is unclear. Germline V gene lookup returns CDR1 DFQATT and CDR2 SNEGSKA (reference sequence). The CDR3 consists of 14 residues. Trimming cost V 3 bases and J 6 bases, with 15 bases left between them. Here the CDR3 DNA reads TGCAGTGCTAGGCCCTTTAGGGTAGGCAATGAGCAGTTCTTC. The encoded protein is CSARPFRVGNEQFF.

This chain joins TRBV20-1 and TRBJ2-3; D is ambiguous. V shed 0 bases and J shed 6 bases, with 13 bases lying between them. This CDR3 is 14 amino acids long. In germline, CDR1 is DFQATT, CDR2 SNEGSKA (reference sequence). CDR3 in DNA: TGCAGTGCTAGAGAGACGCCGTTGAGGGATACGCAGTATTTT. It translates to CSARETPLRDTQYF.

The V call is TRBV19, the J call TRBJ1-2, with D hard to call. The CDR3 runs to 12 residues. The germline V gene encodes CDR1 LNHDA and CDR2 SQIVND (reference sequence). V was cut by 3 bases and J by 8 bases, with 10 bases left in between. The CDR3 sequence is CASSMRETGYTF. CDR3 nucleotide sequence: TGTGCCAGTAGTATGAGGGAAACGGGCTACACCTTC.

This clonotype has more than one count but fewer than ten. V usage is TRBV6-2 or TRBV6-3 and J usage is TRBJ1-2; D is perhaps TRBD1 (6 bases). Germline CDR1 is MNHEY and CDR2 is SVGEGT. The CDR3 is made up of 14 amino acids. Trimming shortened V by 2 bases and J by 8 bases, and 15 bases separated the two germline ends. The CDR3 DNA reads TGTGCCAGCAGTTACGACGTATACAGGGACGGCTACACCTTC. It codes for CASSYDVYRDGYTF.

The rearrangement links TRBV7-9 to TRBJ2-7; weak D call: TRBD1 (5 bases). CDR1 SEHNR and CDR2 FQNEAQ come from the germline V gene (reference sequence). The CDR3 is 17 residues long. V was clipped by 4 bases and J by 2 bases, with 21 bases between them. The CDR3 sequence is CASSSITPTRAPYEQYF. In DNA, the CDR3 is TGTGCCAGCAGCTCTATCACGCCGACCAGGGCCCCCTACGAGCAGTACTTC. Using reference TRBV7-9 and TRBJ2-7 for the parts outside the CDR3, the full variable domain is DTGVSQNPRHKITKRGQNVTFRCDPISEHNRLYWYRQTLGQGPEFLTYFQNEAQLEKSRLLSDRFSAERPKGSFSTLEIQRTEQGDSAMYLCASSSITPTRAPYEQYFGPGTRLTVT.

The V call is TRBV20-1, the J call TRBJ2-7; 7 bases are a match to TRBD1. The CDR3 loop spans 13 amino acids. Germline V CDR1 and CDR2: DFQATT, SNEGSKA (reference sequence). CDR3 DNA: TGCAGGGCCGCCGGGACAGATTCCTACGAGCAGTACTTC. This sequence encodes CRAAGTDSYEQYF.

The rearrangement uses TRBV7-9 and TRBJ1-4; TRBD1 agrees at 10 bases. The CDR3 length is 14 residues. Germline lookup yields CDR1 SEHNR and CDR2 FQNEAQ (reference sequence). J was trimmed by 8 bases and V by 4 bases; bases with no gene match: 4. The chain's CDR3 is CASSSGQGGEKLFF. The CDR3 coding sequence is TGTGCCAGCAGCTCCGGACAGGGGGGGGAAAAACTGTTTTTT.

V is TRBV12-5 and J is TRBJ1-1, with D unresolved. Germline CDR1 LGHNT, CDR2 FRNRAP. V was clipped by 7 bases and J by 1 base, with 10 bases between them. The CDR3 is 13 amino acids. The CDR3: CASDGYANTEAFF. The DNA for the CDR3 is TGTGCTAGTGATGGGTATGCGAACACTGAAGCTTTCTTT.

There are a few counts of this clonotype. V is TRBV4-3 and J is TRBJ1-1; D uncertain. V was trimmed by 1 base and J by 3 bases, leaving 12 bases between them. CDR3 length equals 15 residues. Per germline, CDR1 LGHNA and CDR2 YSLEER. The CDR3 sequence: CASSQADEWDTEAFF. CDR3 DNA: TGCGCCAGCAGCCAAGCGGACGAGTGGGACACTGAAGCTTTCTTT.

There are a few counts of this clonotype. The rearrangement uses TRBV7-2 and TRBJ2-5; 7 bases are a match to TRBD1. The CDR3 consists of 15 residues. Trimming cost V 3 bases and J 7 bases; bases outside gene matches: 11. Germline assignment: CDR1 SGHTA and CDR2 FQGNSA. The CDR3 spells CASSFRDSLARTQYF. In DNA, the CDR3 is TGTGCCAGCAGCTTCCGGGACAGCCTTGCAAGGACCCAGTACTTC.

The chain has TRBV7-2 and TRBJ1-1; D not certain. From germline, CDR1 is SGHTA and CDR2 FQGNSA. The CDR3 runs to 14 residues. Trimming shortened V by 3 bases and J by 1 base, and 9 bases separated the two germline ends. The CDR3 DNA is TGTGCCAGCAGCTTTCTAACCGGGAACACTGAAGCTTTCTTT. Translation: CASSFLTGNTEAFF.

The rearrangement joins TRBV20-1 to TRBJ1-2, with D hard to call. Per germline, CDR1 DFQATT and CDR2 SNEGSKA (reference sequence). This CDR3 has 14 amino acids. V dropped 1 base and J dropped 8 bases, with 17 bases sitting between them. The CDR3 sequence: CSARGAGGLDGYTF. CDR3 in DNA: TGCAGTGCTAGAGGAGCGGGAGGATTAGACGGCTACACCTTC.